A single T cell receptor beta chain is shown here with its context. No antigen is known for it. The CDR3 has 20 amino acids. V lost 3 bases and J lost 1, with 27 bases in between. Per the germline V gene, CDR1 is MDHEN and CDR2 is SYDVKM. The sample originates from a study of T-cell reconstitution after alpha-beta-depleted transplantation in children. The TCRbeta library was prepared with unique molecular identifiers. TCRdb re-called the PCR reads with MiXCR, one entry per CDR3 protein. This sample carries about a million distinct CDR3 sequences, roughly 31% of them seen once, and the ten largest clones take over 25%. Study-level findings and limits: Recipient T cells and thymic progenitors that survived gave rise to the high TCRbeta diversity observed at day 60 in some patients. A year had passed since transplant, and T-cell counts and diversity by then came mostly from newly produced T cells.

Sample: PBMCs, mostly from graft donor cells, taken 360 days after TCRalphabeta/CD19-depleted stem cell transplant. The rearrangement links TRBV28 to TRBJ1-2; tentatively, D is TRBD1 (6 bases). The TCR comes from a boy under two years old who had a stem cell transplant for SCID, so the T cells may come from the graft donor. The CDR3 loop reads CASSFDSTWGQVHRNYGYTF. The CDR3 nucleotides read TGTGCCAGCAGTTTCGATTCGACCTGGGGGCAGGTCCACCGTAACTATGGCTACACCTTC.